The clone carrying this T cell receptor beta chain was found a few times. What it binds is not known. Every isolated RNA sample was fully reverse transcribed, so sequencing captured expressed TCRB transcripts. There were about 3.5 million reads on average in the naive, central memory and regulatory T cell samples. The protocol was immunoSEQ multiplex PCR, while the TCRdb copy is restricted to in-frame clones and leaves out a portion. The data show around 250,000 clones, 25% to 30% seen once. These data are taken from a study of beta chain features in type 1 diabetes. Findings and limits, study-wide: Moderate but significant shortening of TCRB CDR3s was recorded in all four CD4+ subsets from Type 1 diabetes patients. The study found that naive, central memory and Treg TCRB repertoires appeared more similar in patients than in healthy donors. The VDJ junctions of type 1 diabetes patients carried fewer insertions and more deletions.

The germline V gene encodes CDR1 MNHNS and CDR2 SASEGT. This CDR3 spans 12 amino acids. V lost 8 bases to trimming and J lost 8 bases, with 15 bases between them. The specimen sequenced was central memory CD4+ T cells from blood. This clonotype originated in a man between 25 and 39 years old in good health. The genes are TRBV6-1 and TRBJ1-1, with a weak D call TRBD1 (5 bases). The CDR3 nucleotides read TGTGCCAGCTCCCGGGACTCCCTGGAAGCTTTCTTT. Its protein is CASSRDSLEAFF.